These 10 T cell receptor beta chains share one sample of origin, sequenced in a study of cytomegalovirus exposure and HLA in healthy donors. A multiplex PCR was run with 60 Vbeta primers and 13 Jbeta primers. Profiling relied on immunoSEQ multiplex PCR, and the TCRdb table lists in-frame clones only, not all of them. Here the sample spans around 200,000 clones, roughly 79% being singletons. Material for sequencing was PBMCs. Every receptor here comes from a woman in her 30s in good health and CMV-seropositive.

This clone appeared a single time. This chain joins TRBV10-3 and TRBJ2-2; D remains unclear. Trimming removed 6 bases at V and 4 bases at J, with 12 bases between. This CDR3 contains 14 residues. Germline assignment: CDR1 ENHRY and CDR2 SYGVKD. CDR3 in DNA: TGTGCCATCAGCGACAATCCTGGCACCGGGGAGCTGTTTTTT. It is translated as CAISDNPGTGELFF.

In this sample, this clone turned up once. The chain uses TRBV5-1 and TRBJ2-5, with 11 bases lining up with TRBD2. The CDR3 runs 14 residues. Germline V CDR1 and CDR2: SGHRS, YFSETQ. The V segment lost 2 bases and the J segment 5 bases; nucleotides outside the gene matches: 2. Here the CDR3 reads CASSFLAGGETQYF. The DNA of the CDR3 is TGCGCCAGCAGCTTTTTAGCGGGGGGGGAGACCCAGTACTTC.

This chain links TRBV27 with TRBJ2-7, with a tentative D call TRBD2 (7 bases). With 3 bases removed from V and 4 bases from J, the gap between germline ends came to 10 bases. Per germline, CDR1 MNHEY and CDR2 SMNVEV (reference sequence). There are 13 residues in the CDR3. The CDR3 loop is CASSFEGGYEQYF. The CDR3 DNA is TGTGCCAGCAGTTTTGAGGGGGGGTACGAGCAGTACTTC.

The chain joins TRBV10-3 to TRBJ2-7; 9 positions agree with TRBD2. V was clipped by 6 bases and J by 2 bases; unmatched bases: 8. The CDR3 has 15 amino acids. CDR1 and CDR2 from the germline V gene are ENHRY and SYGVKD. The CDR3 DNA follows: TGTGCCATCAGGGAGACTAGCGGCTTTCCCTACGAGCAGTACTTC. This sequence encodes CAIRETSGFPYEQYF.

This chain's CDR3 is CASSQAQSLSAGYTF. For the CDR3, the DNA is TGTGCCAGCAGCCAAGCACAGTCGCTCTCCGCTGGCTACACCTTC. The chain employs TRBV7-8 and TRBJ1-2; D is unclear. With 5 bases removed from V and 7 bases from J, the gap between germline ends came to 20 bases. The CDR3 is 15 residues long. The germline gives CDR1 SGHVS, CDR2 FQNEAQ. Full variable domain (rest looked up from reference TRBV7-8 and TRBJ1-2): GAGVSQSPRYKVAKRGQDVALRCDPISGHVSLFWYQQALGQGPEFLTYFQNEAQLDKSGLPSDRFFAERPEGSVSTLKIQRTQQEDSAVYLCASSQAQSLSAGYTFGSGTRLTVV.

The chain recombines TRBV9 with TRBJ2-7; a possible D gene is TRBD1 (7 bases). Germline V lookup: CDR1 SGDLS, CDR2 YYNGEE. The CDR3 runs 14 residues. The V end was cut by 4 bases, the J end by 0 bases, with 11 bases between. CDR3 region: CASSSGGFSYEQYF. The CDR3 coding sequence is TGTGCCAGCAGCTCAGGGGGGTTCTCCTACGAGCAGTACTTC.

This clone was counted only a few times. V usage is TRBV6-5 and J usage is TRBJ1-1; no firm D call. Trimming shortened V by 4 bases and J by 2 bases, and 2 bases separated the two germline ends. Germline V gene lookup returns CDR1 MNHEY and CDR2 SVGAGI. The CDR3 spans 11 residues. The CDR3 loop is CASSSNTEAFF. CDR3 DNA: TGTGCCAGCAGTTCTAACACTGAAGCTTTCTTT.

This clone was detected only once. CDR3 sequence reads: CASSSRAGNYGYTF. The DNA of the CDR3 is TGTGCCAGCAGTTCCAGGGCGGGGAACTATGGCTACACCTTC. This chain connects TRBV28 to TRBJ1-2; possibly TRBD1 for D (5 bases). The V gene's germline CDR1 is MDHEN and CDR2 SYDVKM. Trimming cost V 4 bases and J 2 bases, with 11 bases left between them. The CDR3 consists of 14 residues.

In DNA form, the CDR3 reads TGTGCCAGCAGCTTTTCGGGTGCAAGGGAGACCCAGTACTTC. It yields the protein CASSFSGARETQYF. V usage is TRBV5-4 and J usage is TRBJ2-5; no firm D call. The V gene lost 2 bases and the J gene lost 5 bases, with 13 bases spanning the gap. The germline gives CDR1 SGHNT, CDR2 YYREEE (reference sequence). The CDR3 consists of 14 residues.

The V and J genes are TRBV6-5 and TRBJ1-5; no definite D call. With 0 bases removed from V and 3 bases from J, the gap between germline ends came to 9 bases. Germline CDR1 and CDR2: MNHEY and SVGAGI. This CDR3 contains 15 residues. The CDR3 protein is CASSYSAYPNQPQHF. The CDR3 bases are TGTGCCAGCAGTTACTCGGCTTACCCCAATCAGCCCCAGCATTTT.